What follows are 23 T cell receptor beta chains derived from one specimen sequenced in a study of response to subunit inactivated influenza vaccine. TCRdb independently ran MiXCR on the RT-PCR reads; one entry per CDR3 protein. Of almost 250,000 distinct CDR3 sequences in the sample, 12% were seen once. The sequenced sample was non-naive T cells sorted from PBMCs, obtained 14 days before vaccination. These receptors were obtained from a man aged 50 or older who received an inactivated influenza vaccine.

This clonotype has ten or more counts. This chain connects TRBV12-3 or TRBV12-4 to TRBJ2-7; tentatively, D is TRBD2 (6 bases). This CDR3 comprises 11 residues. The V end was cut by 5 bases, the J end by 7 bases, with 9 bases between. Here the CDR3 DNA reads TGTGCCAGCAGTGTGGCGGGGGAGCAGTACTTC. This sequence encodes CASSVAGEQYF.

This clonotype was detected many times. The chain employs TRBV12-3 or TRBV12-4 and TRBJ2-5, with 9 bases lining up with TRBD2. CDR3 length: 14 residues. V gave up 6 bases and J gave up 4 bases; unmatched junction bases: 6. The CDR3 nucleotides are TGTGCCAGCAGACGAGCGGGGGGTGGAGAGACCCAGTACTTC. Amino acid sequence: CASRRAGGGETQYF.

This clonotype occurred many times. The gene calls are TRBV24-1 and TRBJ2-3; D remains ambiguous. The CDR3 spans 13 residues. V was shortened by 9 bases and J by 0 bases, with 9 bases between the two germline ends. Germline CDR1 is KGHDR and CDR2 is SFDVKD. This CDR3 reads CATSRKSTDTQYF. CDR3 coding DNA: TGTGCCACCTCCCGGAAAAGCACAGATACGCAGTATTTT.

The V and J genes are TRBV4-2 and TRBJ2-6, with 7 bases identical to TRBD2. With 1 base clipped from V and 2 bases from J, the junction kept 17 bases outside the gene matches. This CDR3 has 21 amino acids. Germline V lookup: CDR1 LGHNA, CDR2 YNFKEQ. The CDR3 sequence is CASSQVQAGGRVWAGANVLTF. The CDR3 DNA follows: TGTGCCAGCAGCCAAGTGCAAGCAGGAGGGAGGGTCTGGGCTGGGGCCAACGTCCTGACTTTC.

The chain has TRBV28 and TRBJ2-2; the match to TRBD2 covers 7 bases. CDR1 is MDHEN, CDR2 SYDVKM, per germline. The V and J ends lost 5 bases and 5 bases, in that order; junction bases with no gene match: 2. This CDR3 has 13 amino acids. CDR3 DNA sequence: TGTGCCAGCAGTGTCGGGAGGACCGGGGAGCTGTTTTTT. This translates into CASSVGRTGELFF.

The table lists this clonotype with many counts. The chain combines TRBV6-2 or TRBV6-3 with TRBJ2-3; TRBD2 matches 7 bases. The germline V gene encodes CDR1 MNHEY and CDR2 SVGEGT. The J segment lost 1 base and the V segment lost 5 bases, leaving 24 bases of the junction unmatched. This CDR3 is 21 amino acids long. This chain's CDR3 is CASSPVRVGLSRGEGTDTQYF. CDR3 coding DNA: TGTGCCAGCAGTCCGGTACGGGTCGGGCTATCACGGGGGGAAGGCACAGATACGCAGTATTTT.

This clonotype was counted a few times. CDR3 sequence: CASSTGRGIPGELFF. The CDR3, as DNA: TGTGCCAGCAGCACGGGCCGAGGGATTCCCGGGGAGCTGTTTTTT. V usage is TRBV11-2 and J usage is TRBJ2-2; D might be TRBD2 (5 bases). CDR3 length: 15 residues. V dropped 5 bases and J dropped 6 bases, with 16 bases sitting between them. The germline CDR1 and CDR2 sequences are SGHAT and FQNNGV.

V gene TRBV20-1 combines with J gene TRBJ2-7, with TRBD2 matching 9 bases. After removal of 0 bases from V and 6 bases from J, the junction contained 9 bases not matched to a gene. The CDR3 has 15 residues. The V gene's germline CDR1 is DFQATT and CDR2 SNEGSKA (reference sequence). This CDR3 is CSARDLAGGPREQYF. CDR3 nucleotide sequence: TGCAGTGCTAGAGATCTGGCGGGAGGGCCTCGCGAGCAGTACTTC.

This clonotype was seen only a few times. The chain recombines TRBV4-2 with TRBJ2-4, with D perhaps matching TRBD2 (6 bases). CDR3 size: 16 residues. Trimming removed 6 bases at V and 0 bases at J, with 15 bases between. CDR1 and CDR2 (germline): LGHNA, YNFKEQ. The CDR3 DNA reads TGTGCCAGCAGAAGTAGCGGCGCAACAGCCAAAAACATTCAGTACTTC. It is translated as CASRSSGATAKNIQYF.

In regard to this clonotype: At one end, the junction sequence differs from germline, possibly due to a read error. This chain joins TRBV4-1 and TRBJ2-1, with a tentative D call TRBD1 (6 bases). Germline-derived CDR1 and CDR2 are MGHRA and YSYEKL. This CDR3 comprises 16 residues. CDR3: CAGSQETGRTYNEQFF. In nucleotides, the CDR3 is TGCGCCGGCAGCCAAGAGACAGGCAGGACCTACAATGAGCAGTTCTTC.

This clonotype showed up just a few times. The chain is built from TRBV28 and TRBJ2-2; 11 positions agree with TRBD2. V lost 5 bases and J lost 1; bases outside the gene matches: 12. Germline lookup yields CDR1 MDHEN and CDR2 SYDVKM. The CDR3 sequence is 19 residues long. CDR3 DNA: TGTGCCAGCAGTCTGCCTAGCGGGGGGCTCATAAAGAACACCGGGGAGCTGTTTTTT. This gives the protein CASSLPSGGLIKNTGELFF.

J is TRBJ2-1 and V is TRBV30, with D possibly matching TRBD2 (5 bases). CDR1 and CDR2 (germline): GTSNPN, SVGIG (reference sequence). The CDR3 runs to 15 residues. Deletions cut 3 bases from V and 3 bases from J, with 15 bases between. For the CDR3, the DNA is TGTGCCTGGAGGGATAAAGCTCGGGGCTACAATGAGCAGTTCTTC. It encodes CAWRDKARGYNEQFF. Supplemented by reference TRBV30 and TRBJ2-1, the full variable domain reads SQTIHQWPATLVQPVGSPLSLECTVEGTSNPNLYWYRQAAGRGLQLLFYSVGIGQISSEVPQNLSASRPQDRQFILSSKKLLLSDSGFYLCAWRDKARGYNEQFFGPGTRLTVL.

This clonotype came up a few times. The chain employs TRBV2 and TRBJ1-6; 8 bases match TRBD1. The CDR3 spans 14 residues. The trim removed 2 bases at V and 14 bases at J, leaving 8 bases unmatched. Per germline, CDR1 SNHLY and CDR2 FYNNEI. CDR3: CASSENRGGEALHF. CDR3 nucleotides: TGTGCCAGCAGTGAAAACAGGGGGGGAGAGGCCCTCCACTTT. Using reference TRBV2 and TRBJ1-6 for the parts outside the CDR3, the full variable domain is EPEVTQTPSHQVTQMGQEVILRCVPISNHLYFYWYRQILGQKVEFLVSFYNNEISEKSEIFDDQFSVERPDGSNFTLKIRSTKLEDSAMYFCASSENRGGEALHFGNGTRLTVT.

This clonotype was recorded many times. This chain joins TRBV5-1 and TRBJ1-1; D gene uncertain. The V end was cut by 1 base, the J end by 6 bases, with 16 bases between. Looked up from germline, CDR1 is SGHRS and CDR2 is YFSETQ. The CDR3 contains 15 residues. The CDR3 sequence: CASSLQPPEGAEAFF. For the CDR3, the DNA is TGCGCCAGCAGCTTGCAACCCCCAGAAGGTGCTGAAGCTTTCTTT.

This clonotype was detected a few times. The chain combines TRBV3-1 with TRBJ1-2; no clear D. Germline V gene sequence: CDR1 LGHDT, CDR2 YNNKEL (reference sequence). V lost 1 base and J lost 8, with 14 bases in between. The CDR3 is 14 residues long. The CDR3 nucleotides are TGTGCCAGCAGCCAAGCGTCAGGAAGAGGGGGCTACACCTTC. Amino acids: CASSQASGRGGYTF.

This clonotype showed up many times. CDR3 bases: TGTGCCAGCAGTTCGTTATCATCCGGACTTTTCACTCAGCCCCAGCATTTT. It is translated as CASSSLSSGLFTQPQHF. The chain is built from TRBV28 and TRBJ1-5; no reliable D call. CDR1 MDHEN and CDR2 SYDVKM come from the germline V gene. The CDR3 sequence is 17 residues long. Trimming took 4 bases from V and 6 from J, leaving 22 bases between them.

The CDR3 is CSVEGEGHSYEQYF. In nucleotides, the CDR3 is TGCAGCGTTGAAGGTGAGGGGCATTCCTACGAGCAGTACTTC. The V gene is TRBV29-1, the J gene TRBJ2-7; D could derive from TRBD1 or TRBD2 (5 bases each). Per germline, CDR1 SQVTM and CDR2 ANQGSEA. This CDR3 has 14 amino acids. Between the trimmed V and J ends, which lost 1 base and 1 base, there was a span of 11 bases.

This clonotype was observed at least ten times. The chain is built from TRBV12-3 or TRBV12-4 and TRBJ2-2; 8 bases line up with TRBD2. The CDR3 is made up of 15 amino acids. J gave up 6 bases and V 5 bases, and 8 bases lay outside the gene matches. The CDR3 DNA is TGTGCCAGCAGTACCCTTGGCGGGAGGTCCGGGGAGCTGTTTTTT. Protein: CASSTLGGRSGELFF.

The table lists this clonotype with many counts. The chain joins TRBV6-5 to TRBJ2-1, with D hard to call. Deletions cut 2 bases from V and 6 bases from J, with 17 bases between. The CDR3 totals 16 residues. Per the germline V gene, CDR1 is MNHEY and CDR2 is SVGAGI. Written as DNA, the CDR3 is TGTGCCAGCAGTTACGGAGCAGGCTTCGTGTCCAATGAGCAGTTCTTC. Translated, it gives CASSYGAGFVSNEQFF.

This clonotype was recorded at least ten times. The V call is TRBV6-5, the J call TRBJ2-2; TRBD1 agrees at 9 bases. This CDR3 has 16 residues. V trimming: 0 bases; J trimming: 4 bases; junction bases outside the gene matches: 3. CDR1 is MNHEY, CDR2 SVGAGI, per germline. This CDR3 is CASSYSGQGTTGELFF. In DNA form, the CDR3 reads TGTGCCAGCAGTTACTCGGGACAGGGAACCACCGGGGAGCTGTTTTTT.

In this sample, this clonotype turned up many times. This rearrangement joins TRBV4-2 to TRBJ2-2; 10 bases line up with TRBD2. CDR3 length: 18 residues. V shed 4 bases, J shed 4 bases, and the junction held 12 bases outside the gene matches. Germline CDR1 LGHNA, CDR2 YNFKEQ. In nucleotides, the CDR3 is TGTGCCAGCAGCCTTGAGACTAGCGGGCGGAGGGGCACCGGGGAGCTGTTTTTT. This encodes CASSLETSGRRGTGELFF.

This clonotype appeared many times. The chain has TRBV12-3 or TRBV12-4 and TRBJ2-5, with 8 bases aligning to TRBD1. V dropped 3 bases and J dropped 3; count of bases not matched to a gene: 3. There are 14 residues in the CDR3. The CDR3 loop reads CASSFGTGEETQYF. CDR3 sequence (DNA): TGTGCCAGCAGTTTTGGGACAGGTGAAGAGACCCAGTACTTC.

This clonotype occurred a few times. This chain connects TRBV6-1 to TRBJ2-2; 10 bases are a match to TRBD2. The junction had 11 bases not matched to a gene; V was cut back by 6 bases and J by 7 bases. CDR1 is MNHNS and CDR2 is SASEGT in the germline V gene. This CDR3 comprises 16 residues. The CDR3 protein is CASRPGGIAGGGELFF. CDR3 nucleotides: TGTGCCAGCAGGCCAGGGGGAATAGCGGGAGGCGGGGAGCTGTTTTTT.